A single sample gave rise to the 14 T cell receptor beta chains below, sequenced in a study of molecular identifiers for immune sequencing clone quantification. A single record per CDR3 protein comes from TCRdb applying MiXCR to the PCR reads. The sample lists some 320,000 distinct CDR3 sequences, roughly 24% occurring once. Source material: naive CD8+ T cells from blood, with Jurkat cell RNA spiked in. Subset indicated: FACS-sorted CD8+CD4-CCR7+CD45RA+ naive T cells. All receptors come from a human donor in good health. Some libraries in this study had Jurkat cell RNA spiked in.

Comment on this clonotype: A read error may produce the germline difference seen at one junction end. The V and J genes are TRBV9 and TRBJ2-3, with D possibly called TRBD1 or TRBD2 (5 bases each). Germline V gene data show CDR1 as SGDLS and CDR2 as YYNGEE. This CDR3 is built from 15 residues. The CDR3 region has the DNA TGTGCCAGCAACGTAGCCCCGGGACCAAGGTATACGCAGTATTTT. Translation: CASNVAPGPRYTQYF.

This clonotype has a handful of counts. J is TRBJ1-2 and V is TRBV27, with TRBD1 as a possible D gene (5 bases). The ends were cut back, 4 bases at V and 4 bases at J, with 10 bases in the middle. This CDR3 has 13 amino acids. Germline-derived CDR1 and CDR2 are MNHEY and SMNVEV (reference sequence). In DNA, the CDR3 is TGTGCCAGCAGTTGGGACGGTGCCTATGGCTACACCTTC. It encodes CASSWDGAYGYTF.

Comment on this clonotype: A much larger clone lies a single base off, so this may be a read error. The V and J genes are TRBV20-1 and TRBJ2-7, with D perhaps TRBD1 or TRBD2 (6 bases each). Germline V gives CDR1 DFQATT, CDR2 SNEGSKA (reference sequence). The CDR3 is made up of 13 amino acids. The CDR3, as DNA: TGCAGGGCTAGGGGGGTCTATTCGTACGAGCAGTACTTC. This translates into CRARGVYSYEQYF.

The chain is built from TRBV5-1 and TRBJ2-7, with a tentative D call TRBD1 (5 bases). CDR3 length equals 13 residues. Germline V gene data show CDR1 as SGHRS and CDR2 as YFSETQ. The V end was cut by 7 bases, the J end by 6 bases, with 17 bases between. The CDR3 DNA reads TGCGCCAGCGGCCAGGGCCACCTCGCCGAGCAGTACTTC. Amino acids: CASGQGHLAEQYF.

With regard to this clonotype: A much larger clone differs by one base, so this may be a read error. No conserved phenylalanine or tryptophan ends this CDR3, so it is likely a read error. The genes are TRBV7-6 and TRBJ2-3; 7 nucleotides line up with TRBD1. J lost 3 bases, V lost 3 bases, and 6 bases had no gene match. Germline V CDR1 and CDR2: SGHVS, FNYEAQ. CDR3 length: 15 amino acids. DNA for the CDR3: TGTGCCAGCAGCTTTCAGGCAGGGGGTACAGATACGCAGTATCTT. Translation gives CASSFQAGGTDTQYL.

This clonotype was picked up many times. The gene calls are TRBV11-2 and TRBJ2-7; tentative D call: TRBD1 (6 bases). CDR1 is SGHAT, CDR2 FQNNGV, per germline. CDR3 length equals 14 residues. V was trimmed by 5 bases and J by 0 bases, leaving 11 bases between them. This CDR3 reads CASSPTGTSYEQYF. CDR3 DNA sequence: TGTGCCAGCAGCCCGACAGGTACCTCCTACGAGCAGTACTTC.

In its sample, this clonotype was seen once. J is TRBJ1-6 and V is TRBV7-9; D is unclear. CDR1 and CDR2 from the germline V gene are SEHNR and FQNEAQ (reference sequence). With 3 bases removed from V and 8 bases from J, the gap between germline ends came to 14 bases. The CDR3 has 15 residues. The CDR3 sequence is CASSFEPLADSPLHF. The CDR3, as DNA: TGTGCCAGCAGCTTTGAGCCCCTGGCGGATTCACCCCTCCACTTT.

Notes on this clonotype: The junction differs from germline at one of its ends, possibly a read error. The rearrangement uses TRBV9 and TRBJ1-1; no clear D gene. The CDR3 has 14 amino acids. The germline gives CDR1 SGDLS, CDR2 YYNGEE. CDR3 sequence: CAGSVAWQSTEAFF. The CDR3 region has the DNA TGTGCCGGCAGCGTTGCGTGGCAGTCCACTGAAGCTTTCTTT.

Remarks on this clonotype: The conserved closing phenylalanine or tryptophan is absent in this CDR3, likely reflecting a read error. Because the CDR3's place on the DNA is in doubt, the DNA is left out and the CDR3 is given as listed by TCRdb. J is TRBJ1-4 and V is TRBV7-6; the table's D call, TRBD1, has no DNA check behind it. The CDR3 has 15 residues if both end residues are counted. CDR1 and CDR2 (germline): SGHVS, FNYEAQ. The CDR3 loop reads CASSPPPREKEKGGG.

In regard to this clonotype: A much bigger clone sits one base away, suggesting this may be a read error. This rearrangement joins TRBV5-6 to TRBJ1-1; weak D call: TRBD1 (5 bases). Germline V gene sequence: CDR1 SGHDT, CDR2 YYEEEE. The V end lost 1 base, the J end lost 12 bases, and 16 bases lay between the germline ends. This CDR3 is 13 amino acids long. CDR3 DNA: TGTGCCAGCAGCTTGTTCGGCAGACAGCGAACTTTCTTT. It translates to CASSLFGRQRTFF.

This clonotype came up many times. V gene TRBV2 combines with J gene TRBJ1-1; TRBD1 matches at 8 bases. CDR1 and CDR2 from the germline V gene are SNHLY and FYNNEI. The V gene end was trimmed by 6 bases and the J gene end by 6 bases; junction bases not matched to a gene: 6. The CDR3 extends over 13 amino acids. The CDR3 sequence is CASRRTGKPEAFF. The CDR3 DNA sequence: TGTGCCAGCAGGAGGACAGGGAAACCTGAAGCTTTCTTT.

Ten or more counts support this clonotype. This chain connects TRBV6-5 to TRBJ2-3; tentatively, D is TRBD2 (6 bases). Germline CDR1 is MNHEY and CDR2 is SVGAGI. The germline V and J ends were trimmed by 7 bases and 3 bases, with 20 bases remaining between them. The CDR3 contains 16 residues. The CDR3 DNA is TGTGCCAGCACGCCGCCGGGACTCGCAACAACAGATACGCAGTATTTT. Its translation is CASTPPGLATTDTQYF.

This clonotype has ten or more counts. This chain links TRBV2 with TRBJ1-6; TRBD1 might be the D (5 bases). Germline values: CDR1 SNHLY, CDR2 FYNNEI. V was pared by 1 base and J by 12 bases, with 22 bases between. The CDR3 contains 17 residues. The CDR3 coding sequence is TGTGCCAGCAGTGAAGAGTCTGGGGCAGCCTTATCCTTACCCCTCCACTTT. This encodes CASSEESGAALSLPLHF.

V is TRBV10-2 and J is TRBJ1-1; a possible D gene is TRBD1 (6 bases). The CDR3 is made up of 14 amino acids. V dropped 2 bases and J dropped 0 bases, with 7 bases sitting between them. Germline CDR1 is WSHSY and CDR2 is SAAADI. The CDR3 spells CASSERGLNTEAFF. CDR3 coding DNA: TGCGCCAGCAGTGAGCGGGGGCTGAACACTGAAGCTTTCTTT.